These T cell receptor beta chains were read from a single sample in a study of shared clonotypes between healthy human individuals. TCRdb's table, derived via immunoSEQ multiplex PCR, lists solely in-frame clones and lacks some. The data contain 2 million to 2.5 million clones, approximately 95% of them singletons. Material: naive CD4+ T cells from PBMCs. The receptors were sampled from a man aged 18 to 29 in good health. Some clones in this sample may be carry-over from other donors' samples. The CDR3 runs from the conserved cysteine through the conserved F or W.

TRBJ2-3 | 15 | TRBV27 | CASTRRDPEADTQYF
TRBJ2-7 | 14 | TRBV28 | CASTLRQGPYEQYF
TRBJ2-5 | 15 | TRBV9 | CASSSRTRFPETQYF
TRBJ1-4 | 14 | TRBV6-6 | CASSYSRNNEKLFF
TRBJ1-3 | 15 | TRBV6-5 | CASSAGGFSGNTIYF
TRBJ2-1 | 15 | TRBV5-1 | CASSLPRAQGNEQFF
TRBJ1-1 | 13 | TRBV5-1 | CASSLDRGSEAFF
TRBJ2-2 | 14 | TRBV7-3 | CASGQGSGTGELFF
TRBJ2-3 | 16 | TRBV11-2 | CASSVTPGHSTDTQYF
TRBJ2-7 | 17 | TRBV4-1 | CASSQVIRMLSSYEQYF
TRBJ2-3 | 11 | TRBV2 | CASSGQDTQYF
TRBJ2-3 | 15 | TRBV5-1 | CASSSRDRYTDTQYF
TRBJ1-2 | 15 | TRBV28 | CASSFIRAGNYGYTF
TRBJ2-3 | 17 | TRBV19 | CASSPRAAGGPTDTQYF
TRBJ2-7 | 13 | TRBV18 | CASSPGVGYEQYF
TRBJ1-2 | 15 | TRBV6-1 | CASSEEARRGYGYTF
TRBJ2-3 | 20 | TRBV27 | CASSLTVMLRSGSGTDTQYF
TRBJ2-3 | 16 | TRBV5-1 | CASSSSPSGGTDTQYF
TRBJ1-1 | 12 | TRBV28 | CASNSWNTEAFF
TRBJ2-3 | 13 | TRBV6-6 | CASRIDASDTQYF
TRBJ2-5 | 14 | TRBV7-9 | CASSTTGPPGTQYF
TRBJ2-3 | 15 | TRBV5-4 | CASSAAGLGTDTQYF
TRBJ1-1 | 15 | TRBV28 | CASSLDWTANTEAFF
TRBJ1-2 | 12 | TRBV12-5 | CASGQDNYGYTF
TRBJ2-1 | 16 | TRBV5-6 | CASSPSLAGVYDEQFF
TRBJ1-2 | 16 | TRBV18 | CASSPTVTVTNYGYTF
TRBJ1-2 | 13 | TRBV7-2 | CASSFGARYGYTF
TRBJ2-3 | 13 | TRBV7-2 | CASSLEREDTQYF
TRBJ2-7 | 15 | TRBV15 | CATSKTDNRHYEQYF
TRBJ2-7 | 18 | TRBV7-6 | CASSLVTGLAGARDEQYF
TRBJ2-3 | 14 | TRBV2 | CASRLTGNTDTQYF
TRBJ1-5 | 16 | TRBV19 | CASSIRQRWGNQPQHF
TRBJ2-7 | 15 | TRBV5-1 | CASSFEGRSTYEQYF
TRBJ2-1 | 15 | TRBV19 | CASTKGASGSNEQFF
TRBJ1-2 | 13 | TRBV7-2 | CASSPGTDHGYTF
TRBJ2-7 | 14 | TRBV6-5 | CASSYSDGPYEQYF
TRBJ1-4 | 15 | TRBV18 | CASSLTASYNEKLFF
TRBJ1-1 | 14 | TRBV2 | CASSALVGGTEAFF
TRBJ2-1 | 14 | TRBV7-3 | CASSFYGGWNEQFF
TRBJ1-3 | 14 | TRBV11-2 | CASSPQGYGNTIYF